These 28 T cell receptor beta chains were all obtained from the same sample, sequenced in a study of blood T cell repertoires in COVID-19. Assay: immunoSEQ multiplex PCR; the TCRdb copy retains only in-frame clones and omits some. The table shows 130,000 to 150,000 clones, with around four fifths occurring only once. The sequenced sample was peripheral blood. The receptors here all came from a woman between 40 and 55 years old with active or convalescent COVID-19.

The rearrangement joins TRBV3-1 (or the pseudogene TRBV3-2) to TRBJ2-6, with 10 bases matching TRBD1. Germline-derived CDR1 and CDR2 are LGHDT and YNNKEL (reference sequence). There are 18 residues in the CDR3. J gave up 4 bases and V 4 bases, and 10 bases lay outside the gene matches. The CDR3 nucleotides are TGTGCCAGCAGCCCACCGGGACAGGGGATTACGGGGGCCAACGTCCTGACTTTC. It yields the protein CASSPPGQGITGANVLTF.

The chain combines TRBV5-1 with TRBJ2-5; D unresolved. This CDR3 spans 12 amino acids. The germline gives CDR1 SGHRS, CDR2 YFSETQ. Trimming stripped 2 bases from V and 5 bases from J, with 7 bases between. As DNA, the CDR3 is TGCGCCAGCAGCTTCCCTCGGGAGACCCAGTACTTC. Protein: CASSFPRETQYF.

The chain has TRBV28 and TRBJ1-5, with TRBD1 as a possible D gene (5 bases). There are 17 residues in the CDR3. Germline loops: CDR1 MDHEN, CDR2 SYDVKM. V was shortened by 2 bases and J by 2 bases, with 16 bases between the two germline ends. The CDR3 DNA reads TGTGCCAGCAGTTTACTTTGGGGCGGCGGTGGCAATCAGCCCCAGCATTTT. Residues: CASSLLWGGGGNQPQHF.

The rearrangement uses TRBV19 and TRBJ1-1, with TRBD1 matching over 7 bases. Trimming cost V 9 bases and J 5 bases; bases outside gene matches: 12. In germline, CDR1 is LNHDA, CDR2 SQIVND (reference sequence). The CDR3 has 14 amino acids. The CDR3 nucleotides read TGTGCCAGCTCCGGGACAGCGGGGGGGACTGAAGCTTTCTTT. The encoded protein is CASSGTAGGTEAFF.

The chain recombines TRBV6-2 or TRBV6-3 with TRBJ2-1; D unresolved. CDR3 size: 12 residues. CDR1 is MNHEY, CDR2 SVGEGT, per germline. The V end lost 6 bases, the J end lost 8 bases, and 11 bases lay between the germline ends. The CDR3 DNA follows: TGTGCCAGCAGCCCTCGGCGGCATGAGCAGTTCTTC. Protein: CASSPRRHEQFF.

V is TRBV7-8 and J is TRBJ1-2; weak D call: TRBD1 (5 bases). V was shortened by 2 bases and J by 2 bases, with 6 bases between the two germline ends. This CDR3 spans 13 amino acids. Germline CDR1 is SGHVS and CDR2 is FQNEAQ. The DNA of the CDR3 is TGTGCCAGCAGCTTAAGACAGAACTATGGCTACACCTTC. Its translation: CASSLRQNYGYTF.

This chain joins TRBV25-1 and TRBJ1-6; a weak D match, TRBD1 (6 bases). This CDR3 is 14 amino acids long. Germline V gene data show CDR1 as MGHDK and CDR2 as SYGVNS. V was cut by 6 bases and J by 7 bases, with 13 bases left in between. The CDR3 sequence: CASSLVGANSPLHF. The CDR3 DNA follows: TGTGCCAGCAGCCTCGTGGGGGCCAATTCACCCCTCCACTTT.

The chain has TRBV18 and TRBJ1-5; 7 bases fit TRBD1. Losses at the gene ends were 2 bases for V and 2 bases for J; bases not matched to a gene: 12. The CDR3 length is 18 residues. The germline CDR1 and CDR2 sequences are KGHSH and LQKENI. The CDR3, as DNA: TGTGCCAGCTCACCAGCGGGACAGCTAACTTCGGGCAATCAGCCCCAGCATTTT. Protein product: CASSPAGQLTSGNQPQHF.

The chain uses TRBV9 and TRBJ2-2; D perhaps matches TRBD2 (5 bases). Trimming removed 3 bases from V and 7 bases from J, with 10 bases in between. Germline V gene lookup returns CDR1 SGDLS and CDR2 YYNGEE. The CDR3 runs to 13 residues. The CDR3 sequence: CASSGFRGGELFF. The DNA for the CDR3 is TGTGCCAGCAGCGGATTCCGGGGCGGGGAGCTGTTTTTT.

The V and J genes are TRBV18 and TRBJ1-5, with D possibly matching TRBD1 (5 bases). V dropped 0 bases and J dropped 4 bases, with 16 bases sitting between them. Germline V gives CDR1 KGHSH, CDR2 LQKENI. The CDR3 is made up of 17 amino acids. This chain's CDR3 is CASSPPVGGAPNQPQHF. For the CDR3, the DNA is TGTGCCAGCTCACCACCTGTAGGAGGGGCCCCGAATCAGCCCCAGCATTTT. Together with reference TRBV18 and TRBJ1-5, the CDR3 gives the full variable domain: NAGVMQNPRHLVRRRGQEARLRCSPMKGHSHVYWYRQLPEEGLKFMVYLQKENIIDESGMPKERFSAEFPKEGPSILRIQQVVRGDSAAYFCASSPPVGGAPNQPQHFGDGTRLSIL.

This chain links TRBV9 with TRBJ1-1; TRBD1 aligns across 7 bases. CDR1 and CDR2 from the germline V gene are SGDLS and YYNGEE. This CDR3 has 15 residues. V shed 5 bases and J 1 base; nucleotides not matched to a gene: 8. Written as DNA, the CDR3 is TGTGCCAGCAGGGCATCCACAGGGGCGAACACTGAAGCTTTCTTT. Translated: CASRASTGANTEAFF.

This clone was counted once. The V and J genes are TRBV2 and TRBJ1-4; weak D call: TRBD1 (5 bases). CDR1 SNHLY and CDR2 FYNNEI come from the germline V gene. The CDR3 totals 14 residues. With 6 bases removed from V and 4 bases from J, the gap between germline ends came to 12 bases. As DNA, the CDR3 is TGTGCCAGCAGGGGGGACTCCAATAATGAAAAACTGTTTTTT. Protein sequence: CASRGDSNNEKLFF.

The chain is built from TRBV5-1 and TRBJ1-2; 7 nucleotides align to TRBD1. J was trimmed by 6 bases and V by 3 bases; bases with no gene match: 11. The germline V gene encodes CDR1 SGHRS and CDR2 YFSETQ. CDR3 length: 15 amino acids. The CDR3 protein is CASSWGQNSPDGYTF. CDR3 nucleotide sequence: TGCGCCAGCAGCTGGGGACAGAACTCCCCGGATGGCTACACCTTC.

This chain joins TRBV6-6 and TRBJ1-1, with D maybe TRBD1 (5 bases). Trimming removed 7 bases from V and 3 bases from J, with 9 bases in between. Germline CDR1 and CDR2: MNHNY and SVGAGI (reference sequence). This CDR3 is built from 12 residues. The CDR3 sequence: CASTRGDTEAFF. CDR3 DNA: TGTGCCAGCACCCGGGGGGACACTGAAGCTTTCTTT.

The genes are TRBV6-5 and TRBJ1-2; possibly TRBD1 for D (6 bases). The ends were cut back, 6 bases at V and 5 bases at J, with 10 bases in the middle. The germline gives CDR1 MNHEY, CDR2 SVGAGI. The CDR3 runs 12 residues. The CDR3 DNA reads TGTGCCAGCAGAGGGACAAGTTATGGCTACACCTTC. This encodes CASRGTSYGYTF.

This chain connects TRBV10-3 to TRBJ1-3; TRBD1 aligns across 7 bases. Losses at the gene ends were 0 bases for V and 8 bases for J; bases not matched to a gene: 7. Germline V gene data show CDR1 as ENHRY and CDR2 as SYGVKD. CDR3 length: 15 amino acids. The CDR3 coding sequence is TGTGCCATCAGTGAGTCGGGCAGGGGGGACGACACCATATATTTT. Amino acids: CAISESGRGDDTIYF.

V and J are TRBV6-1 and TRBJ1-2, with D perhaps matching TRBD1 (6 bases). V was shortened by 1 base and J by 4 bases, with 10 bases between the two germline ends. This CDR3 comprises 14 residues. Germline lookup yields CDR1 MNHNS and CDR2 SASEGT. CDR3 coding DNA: TGTGCCAGCAGTGAAGTAGGGGGTGGCTATGGCTACACCTTC. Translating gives CASSEVGGGYGYTF.

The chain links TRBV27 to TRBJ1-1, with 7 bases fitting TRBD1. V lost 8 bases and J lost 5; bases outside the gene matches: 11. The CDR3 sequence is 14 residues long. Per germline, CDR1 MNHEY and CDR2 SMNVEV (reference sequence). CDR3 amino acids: CASSEYRGWTEAFF. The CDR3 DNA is TGTGCCAGCTCCGAATACAGGGGCTGGACTGAAGCTTTCTTT.

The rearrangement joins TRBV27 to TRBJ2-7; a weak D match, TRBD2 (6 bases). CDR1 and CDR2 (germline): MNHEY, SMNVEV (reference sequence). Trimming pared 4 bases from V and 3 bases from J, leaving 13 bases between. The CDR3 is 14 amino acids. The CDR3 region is CASSSTSGVYEQYF. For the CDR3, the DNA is TGTGCCAGCAGTTCGACTAGTGGGGTCTACGAGCAGTACTTC.

The CDR3 DNA follows: TGTGCCAGCAGCTCGGGGAACGAGCAGTACTTC. It is translated as CASSSGNEQYF. The V call is TRBV27, the J call TRBJ2-7, with D perhaps matching TRBD2 (5 bases). The ends were cut back, 6 bases at V and 5 bases at J, with 8 bases in the middle. The CDR3 consists of 11 residues. CDR1 is MNHEY, CDR2 SMNVEV, per germline (reference sequence).

The CDR3 DNA is TGTGCCAGCTCACGCCCCGGGTCCTCTGGAAACACCATATATTTT. Its protein product is CASSRPGSSGNTIYF. The chain employs TRBV18 and TRBJ1-3; no definite D call. V lost 4 bases to trimming and J lost 0 bases, with 10 bases between them. CDR3 length: 15 amino acids. The germline CDR1 and CDR2 sequences are KGHSH and LQKENI.

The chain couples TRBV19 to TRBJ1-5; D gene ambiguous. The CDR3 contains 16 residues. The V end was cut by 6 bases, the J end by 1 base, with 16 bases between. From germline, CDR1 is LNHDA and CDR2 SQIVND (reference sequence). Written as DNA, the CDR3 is TGTGCCAGTAGGTCTCCGCCCGGACTGAGCAATCAGCCCCAGCATTTT. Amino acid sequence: CASRSPPGLSNQPQHF.

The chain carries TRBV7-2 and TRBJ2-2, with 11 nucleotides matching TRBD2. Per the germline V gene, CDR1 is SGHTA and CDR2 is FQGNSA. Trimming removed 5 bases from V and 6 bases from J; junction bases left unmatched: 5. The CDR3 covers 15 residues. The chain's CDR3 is CASSPGLAGSGELFF. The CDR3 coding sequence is TGTGCCAGCAGCCCAGGACTAGCGGGTTCCGGGGAGCTGTTTTTT. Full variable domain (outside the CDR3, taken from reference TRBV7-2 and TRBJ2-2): GAGVSQSPSNKVTEKGKDVELRCDPISGHTALYWYRQSLGQGLEFLIYFQGNSAPDKSGLPSDRFSAERTGGSVSTLTIQRTQQEDSAVYLCASSPGLAGSGELFFGEGSRLTVL.

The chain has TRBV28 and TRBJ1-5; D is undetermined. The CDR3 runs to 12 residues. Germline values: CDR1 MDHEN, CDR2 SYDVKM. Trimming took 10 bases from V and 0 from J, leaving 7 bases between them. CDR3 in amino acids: CATRHSNQPQHF. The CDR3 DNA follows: TGTGCCACCCGACATAGCAATCAGCCCCAGCATTTT.

CDR3 DNA: TGTGCCAGCAGCCTTCGACCGGGACTGCGCTCCTACGAGCAGTACTTC. It is translated as CASSLRPGLRSYEQYF. The chain couples TRBV11-2 to TRBJ2-7; the D gene is possibly TRBD2 (6 bases). CDR1 is SGHAT, CDR2 FQNNGV, per germline. This CDR3 comprises 16 residues. V was trimmed by 5 bases and J by 0 bases, leaving 17 bases between them.

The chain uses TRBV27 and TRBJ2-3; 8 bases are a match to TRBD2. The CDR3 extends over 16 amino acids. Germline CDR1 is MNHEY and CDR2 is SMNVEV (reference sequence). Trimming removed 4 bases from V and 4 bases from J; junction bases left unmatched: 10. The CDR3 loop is CASSSPRGAGPDTQYF. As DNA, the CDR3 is TGTGCCAGCAGTTCCCCGCGGGGGGCTGGGCCAGATACGCAGTATTTT.

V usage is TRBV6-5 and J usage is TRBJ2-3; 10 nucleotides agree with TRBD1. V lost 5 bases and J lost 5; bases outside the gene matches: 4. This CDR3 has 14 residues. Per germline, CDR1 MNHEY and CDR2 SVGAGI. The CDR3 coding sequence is TGTGCCAGCAGTAAGCGGACAGGGGGAGATACGCAGTATTTT. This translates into CASSKRTGGDTQYF.

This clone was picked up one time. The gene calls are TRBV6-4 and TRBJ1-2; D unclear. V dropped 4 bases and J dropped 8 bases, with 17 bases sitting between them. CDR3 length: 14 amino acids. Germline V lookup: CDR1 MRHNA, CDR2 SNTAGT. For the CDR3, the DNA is TGTGCCAGCAGTGGGAGGCCGGAGGACTGGGGCTACACCTTC. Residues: CASSGRPEDWGYTF.